The 7 T cell receptor beta chains presented below share a single source sample, sequenced in a study of cytomegalovirus exposure and HLA in healthy donors (dated by TCRdb to 2015 to 2018). Library creation used the immunoSEQ multiplex PCR assay. A mixture of 60 forward primers for TCR Vbeta segments and 13 reverse primers for TCR Jbeta segments was used in the multiplex PCR. Drawn from immuneACCESS, this table holds only the in-frame rearrangements with V and J called that TCRdb kept. Clones are partly lost; checked studies trace under half to an unresolved V gene and leave the rest unexplained. The sample table records 45,000 to 60,000 clones. The ten largest clones capture approximately 6.8% of the sample. Sequenced input: PBMCs. These receptors were collected from a woman aged 40 to 49 in good health and CMV-seronegative.

J is TRBJ2-5 and V is TRBV5-1; the D gene is possibly TRBD1 (6 bases). V gave up 5 bases and J gave up 0 bases, with 14 bases separating them. This CDR3 has 15 amino acids. Germline V lookup: CDR1 SGHRS, CDR2 YFSETQ. The CDR3 DNA reads TGCGCCAGCAGGCGGACCACAGGGAACCAAGAGACCCAGTACTTC. This sequence encodes CASRRTTGNQETQYF.

The chain recombines TRBV5-1 with TRBJ2-1, with D unresolved. The CDR3 runs to 13 residues. Trimming cost V 0 bases and J 7 bases, with 8 bases left between them. CDR1 SGHRS and CDR2 YFSETQ come from the germline V gene. This CDR3 reads CASSLASGNEQFF. The CDR3 coding sequence is TGCGCCAGCAGCTTGGCGTCCGGGAATGAGCAGTTCTTC.

This sequence joins TRBV18 and TRBJ1-1; tentatively, D is TRBD1 (6 bases). The V end was cut by 0 bases, the J end by 4 bases, with 12 bases between. This CDR3 is 15 amino acids long. Per the germline V gene, CDR1 is KGHSH and CDR2 is LQKENI. DNA of the CDR3: TGTGCCAGCTCACCACCGGGGGCTCTCGGCACTGAAGCTTTCTTT. This encodes CASSPPGALGTEAFF.

To note about this clone: No DNA is shown, since the ends of the CDR3 on it are uncertain; the CDR3 is the one TCRdb lists. The chain employs TRBV28 and TRBJ2-1; TRBD1, the table's D call, lacks a check against the DNA. From its first to its last residue, the CDR3 has 15 amino acids. Germline CDR1 and CDR2: MDHEN and SYDVKM. CDR3 amino acids: CASSFLAGNYNEQFF.

The chain uses TRBV5-1 and TRBJ2-7; 8 nucleotides match TRBD2. CDR1 is SGHRS and CDR2 is YFSETQ in the germline V gene. Trimming cost V 4 bases and J 2 bases; bases outside gene matches: 8. The CDR3 runs 15 residues. The CDR3 sequence is CASSPVAGTAYEQYF. CDR3 DNA sequence: TGCGCCAGCAGCCCGGTAGCGGGAACGGCCTACGAGCAGTACTTC.

This chain connects TRBV28 to TRBJ2-7; 11 bases align to TRBD2. V gave up 3 bases and J gave up 4 bases; unmatched junction bases: 5. This CDR3 is built from 15 residues. Germline V lookup: CDR1 MDHEN, CDR2 SYDVKM. The DNA for the CDR3 is TGTGCCAGCAGTTTTTCGACTAGCGGGATTTACGAGCAGTACTTC. Translation: CASSFSTSGIYEQYF.

This chain joins TRBV28 and TRBJ1-5; D remains ambiguous. Trimming pared 8 bases from V and 6 bases from J, leaving 11 bases between. Looked up from germline, CDR1 is MDHEN and CDR2 is SYDVKM. The CDR3 spans 12 residues. CDR3 protein: CASGSGFQPQHF. CDR3 sequence (DNA): TGTGCCAGCGGGTCGGGGTTTCAGCCCCAGCATTTT.